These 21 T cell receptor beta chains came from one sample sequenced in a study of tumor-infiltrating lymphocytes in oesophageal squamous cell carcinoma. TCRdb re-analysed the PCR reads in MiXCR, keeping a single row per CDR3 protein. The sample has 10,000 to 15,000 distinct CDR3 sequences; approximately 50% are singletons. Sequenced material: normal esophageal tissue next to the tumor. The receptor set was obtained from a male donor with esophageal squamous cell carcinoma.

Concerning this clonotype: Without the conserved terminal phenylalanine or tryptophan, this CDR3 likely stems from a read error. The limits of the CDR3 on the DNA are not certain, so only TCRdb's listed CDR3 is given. CDR3 residues: CASSEAWGA. The chain links TRBV6-1 to TRBJ2-4; the table names TRBD1, a call not compared with the DNA. CDR1 MNHNS and CDR2 SASEGT come from the germline V gene. The CDR3 contains 9 residues when both ends are counted.

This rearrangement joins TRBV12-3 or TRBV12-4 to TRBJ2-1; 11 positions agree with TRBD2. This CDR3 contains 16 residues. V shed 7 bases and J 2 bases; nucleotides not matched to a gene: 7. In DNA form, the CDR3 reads TGTGCCAGCACGTTCCGTAGCGGGGGGGCCTACAATGAGCAGTTCTTC. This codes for CASTFRSGGAYNEQFF.

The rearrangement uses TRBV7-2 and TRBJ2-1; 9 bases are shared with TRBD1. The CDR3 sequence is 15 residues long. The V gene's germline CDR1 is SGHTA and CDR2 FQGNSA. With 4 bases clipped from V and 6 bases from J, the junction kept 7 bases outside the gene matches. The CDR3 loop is CASSSNRGLGNEQFF. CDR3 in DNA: TGTGCCAGCAGCTCAAACAGGGGGCTGGGCAATGAGCAGTTCTTC. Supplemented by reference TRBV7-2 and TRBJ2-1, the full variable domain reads GAGVSQSPSNKVTEKGKDVELRCDPISGHTALYWYRQSLGQGLEFLIYFQGNSAPDKSGLPSDRFSAERTGGSVSTLTIQRTQQEDSAVYLCASSSNRGLGNEQFFGPGTRLTVL.

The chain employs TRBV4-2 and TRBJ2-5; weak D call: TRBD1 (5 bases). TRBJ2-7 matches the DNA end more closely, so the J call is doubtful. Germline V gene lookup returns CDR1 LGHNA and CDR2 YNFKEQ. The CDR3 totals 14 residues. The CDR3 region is CASSQDRGKAEQYF. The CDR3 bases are TGTGCCAGCAGCCAAGATAGGGGCAAGGCCGAGCAGTACTTC.

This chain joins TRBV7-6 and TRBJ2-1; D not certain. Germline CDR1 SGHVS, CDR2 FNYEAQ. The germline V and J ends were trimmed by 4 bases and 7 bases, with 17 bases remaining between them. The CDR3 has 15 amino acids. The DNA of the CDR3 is TGTGCCAGCAGCTCGTGGAGTAGTCTCGGGAATGAGCAGTTCTTC. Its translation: CASSSWSSLGNEQFF.

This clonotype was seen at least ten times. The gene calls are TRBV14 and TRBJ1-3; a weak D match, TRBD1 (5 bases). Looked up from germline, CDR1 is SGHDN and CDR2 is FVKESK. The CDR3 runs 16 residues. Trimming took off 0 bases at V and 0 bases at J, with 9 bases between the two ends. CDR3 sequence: CASSQDQGASGNTIYF. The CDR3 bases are TGTGCCAGCAGCCAAGACCAGGGAGCCTCTGGAAACACCATATATTTT. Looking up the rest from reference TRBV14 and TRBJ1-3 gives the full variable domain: EAGVTQFPSHSVIEKGQTVTLRCDPISGHDNLYWYRRVMGKEIKFLLHFVKESKQDESGMPNNRFLAERTGGTYSTLKVQPAELEDSGVYFCASSQDQGASGNTIYFGEGSWLTVV.

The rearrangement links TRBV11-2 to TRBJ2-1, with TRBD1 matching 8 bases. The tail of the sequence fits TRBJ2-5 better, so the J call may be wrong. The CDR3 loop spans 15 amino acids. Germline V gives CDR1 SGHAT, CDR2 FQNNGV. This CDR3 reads CASSPRTGTFQTQYF. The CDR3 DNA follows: TGTGCCAGCAGCCCTCGGACAGGGACCTTCCAAACCCAGTACTTC.

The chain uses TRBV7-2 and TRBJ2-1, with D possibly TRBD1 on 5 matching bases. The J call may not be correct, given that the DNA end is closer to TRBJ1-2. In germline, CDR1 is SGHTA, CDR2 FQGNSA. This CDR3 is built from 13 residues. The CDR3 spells CASSPTWGGGYTF. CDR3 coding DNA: TGTGCCAGCAGCCCAACCTGGGGGGGAGGCTACACCTTC.

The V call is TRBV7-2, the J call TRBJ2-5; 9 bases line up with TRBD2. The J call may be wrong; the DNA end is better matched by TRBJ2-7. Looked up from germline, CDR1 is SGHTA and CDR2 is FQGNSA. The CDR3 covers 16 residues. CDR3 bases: TGTGCCAGCAGCGCCCGCGGACTAGCGCCAACCTACGAGCAGTACTTC. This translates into CASSARGLAPTYEQYF.

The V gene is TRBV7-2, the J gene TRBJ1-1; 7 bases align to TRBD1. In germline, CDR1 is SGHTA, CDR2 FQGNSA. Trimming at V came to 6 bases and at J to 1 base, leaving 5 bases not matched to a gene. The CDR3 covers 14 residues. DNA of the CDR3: TGTGCCAGCAGGGGACAGTCTACGAACACTGAAGCTTTCTTT. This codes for CASRGQSTNTEAFF. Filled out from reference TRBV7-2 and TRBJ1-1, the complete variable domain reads GAGVSQSPSNKVTEKGKDVELRCDPISGHTALYWYRQSLGQGLEFLIYFQGNSAPDKSGLPSDRFSAERTGGSVSTLTIQRTQQEDSAVYLCASRGQSTNTEAFFGQGTRLTVV.

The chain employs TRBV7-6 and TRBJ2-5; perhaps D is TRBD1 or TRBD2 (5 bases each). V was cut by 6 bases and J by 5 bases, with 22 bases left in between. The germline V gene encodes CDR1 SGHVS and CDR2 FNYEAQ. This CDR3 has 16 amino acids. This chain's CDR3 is CASRKRGSDVGETQYF. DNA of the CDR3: TGTGCCAGCAGGAAGAGGGGCTCCGACGTTGGGGAGACCCAGTACTTC. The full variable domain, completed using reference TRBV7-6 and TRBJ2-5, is GAGVSQSPRYKVTKRGQDVALRCDPISGHVSLYWYRQALGQGPEFLTYFNYEAQQDKSGLPNDRFSAERPEGSISTLTIQRTEQRDSAMYRCASRKRGSDVGETQYFGPGTRLLVL.

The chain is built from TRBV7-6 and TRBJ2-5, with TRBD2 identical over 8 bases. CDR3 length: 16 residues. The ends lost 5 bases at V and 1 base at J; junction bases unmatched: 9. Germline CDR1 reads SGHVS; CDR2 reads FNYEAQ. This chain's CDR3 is CASSLLAGRSQETQYF. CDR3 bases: TGTGCCAGCAGCCTCTTAGCGGGGCGCTCCCAAGAGACCCAGTACTTC.

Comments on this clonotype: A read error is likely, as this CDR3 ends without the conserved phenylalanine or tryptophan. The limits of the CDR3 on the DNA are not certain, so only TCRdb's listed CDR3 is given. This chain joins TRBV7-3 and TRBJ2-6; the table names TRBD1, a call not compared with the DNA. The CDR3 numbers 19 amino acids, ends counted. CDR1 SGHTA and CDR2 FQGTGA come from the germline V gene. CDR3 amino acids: CASSLFPGTPIYNEQYFGA.

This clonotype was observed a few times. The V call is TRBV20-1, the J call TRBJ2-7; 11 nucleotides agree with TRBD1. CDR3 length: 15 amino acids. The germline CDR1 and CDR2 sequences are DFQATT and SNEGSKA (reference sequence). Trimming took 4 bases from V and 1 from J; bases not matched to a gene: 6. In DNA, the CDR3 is TGCAGTGCTAACCCGGGGGACAGGGGGTCCTACGAGCAGTACTTC. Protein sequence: CSANPGDRGSYEQYF.

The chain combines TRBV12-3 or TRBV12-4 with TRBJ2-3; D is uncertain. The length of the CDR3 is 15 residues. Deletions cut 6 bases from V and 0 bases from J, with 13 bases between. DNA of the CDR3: TGTGCCAGCAGAAGAGGAGAAAGGAGCACAGATACGCAGTATTTT. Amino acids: CASRRGERSTDTQYF.

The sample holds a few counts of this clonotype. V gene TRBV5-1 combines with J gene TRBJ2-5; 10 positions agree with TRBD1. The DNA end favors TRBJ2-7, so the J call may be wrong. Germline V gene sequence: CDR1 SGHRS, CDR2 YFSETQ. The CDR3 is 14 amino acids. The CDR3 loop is CASNGQGGNYEQYF. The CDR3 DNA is TGCGCCAGCAACGGACAGGGGGGAAACTACGAGCAGTACTTC.

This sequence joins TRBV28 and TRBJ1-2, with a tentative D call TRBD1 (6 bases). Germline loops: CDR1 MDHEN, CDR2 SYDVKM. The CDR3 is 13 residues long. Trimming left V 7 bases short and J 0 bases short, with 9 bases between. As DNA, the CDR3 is TGTGCCAGCACCGGACAGACTAACTATGGCTACACCTTC. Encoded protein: CASTGQTNYGYTF.

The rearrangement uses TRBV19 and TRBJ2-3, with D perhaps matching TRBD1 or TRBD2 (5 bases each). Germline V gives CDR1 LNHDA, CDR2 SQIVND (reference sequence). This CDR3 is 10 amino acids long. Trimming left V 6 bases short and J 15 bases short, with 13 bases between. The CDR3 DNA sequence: TGTGCCAGTAGGGGACCCCTGCTATATTTT. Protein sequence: CASRGPLLYF.

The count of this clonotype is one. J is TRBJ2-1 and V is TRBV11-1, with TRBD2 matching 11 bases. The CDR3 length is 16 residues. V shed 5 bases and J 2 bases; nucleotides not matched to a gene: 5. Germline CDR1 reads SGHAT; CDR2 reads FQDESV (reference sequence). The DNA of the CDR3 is TGTGCCAGCAGCCCTAGACTAGCGGGAACCTACAATGAGCAGTTCTTC. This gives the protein CASSPRLAGTYNEQFF.

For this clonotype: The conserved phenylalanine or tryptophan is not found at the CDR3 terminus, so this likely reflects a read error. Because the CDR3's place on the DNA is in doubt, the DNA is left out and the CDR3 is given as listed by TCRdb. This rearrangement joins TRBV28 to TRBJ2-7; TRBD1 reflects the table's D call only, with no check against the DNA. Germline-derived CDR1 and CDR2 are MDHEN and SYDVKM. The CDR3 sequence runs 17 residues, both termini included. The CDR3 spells CASRKLGGGGNEQFFGS.

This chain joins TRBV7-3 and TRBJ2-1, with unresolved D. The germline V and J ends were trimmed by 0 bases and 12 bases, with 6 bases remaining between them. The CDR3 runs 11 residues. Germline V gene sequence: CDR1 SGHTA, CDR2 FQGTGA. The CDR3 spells CASSLTIWQFF. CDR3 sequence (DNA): TGTGCCAGCAGCTTAACAATCTGGCAGTTCTTC.